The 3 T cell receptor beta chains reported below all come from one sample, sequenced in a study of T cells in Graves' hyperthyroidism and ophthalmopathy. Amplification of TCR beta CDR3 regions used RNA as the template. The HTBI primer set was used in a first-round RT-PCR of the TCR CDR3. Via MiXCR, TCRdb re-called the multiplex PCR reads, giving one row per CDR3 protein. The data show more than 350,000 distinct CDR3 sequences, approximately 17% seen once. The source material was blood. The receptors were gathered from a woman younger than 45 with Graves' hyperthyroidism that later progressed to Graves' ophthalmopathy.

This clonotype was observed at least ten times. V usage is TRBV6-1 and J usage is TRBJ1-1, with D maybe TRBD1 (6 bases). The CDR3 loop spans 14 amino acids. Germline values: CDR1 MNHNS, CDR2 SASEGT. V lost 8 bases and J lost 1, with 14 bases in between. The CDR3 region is CASGIRGGNTEAFF. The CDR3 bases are TGTGCCAGCGGGATCAGGGGAGGGAACACTGAAGCTTTCTTT.

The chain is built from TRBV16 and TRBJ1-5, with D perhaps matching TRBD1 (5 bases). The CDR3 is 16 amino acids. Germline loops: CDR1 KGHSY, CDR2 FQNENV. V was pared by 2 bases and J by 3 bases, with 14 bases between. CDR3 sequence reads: CASSQNLGGFNQPQHF. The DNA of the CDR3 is TGTGCCAGCAGCCAAAACCTTGGGGGTTTCAATCAGCCCCAGCATTTT.

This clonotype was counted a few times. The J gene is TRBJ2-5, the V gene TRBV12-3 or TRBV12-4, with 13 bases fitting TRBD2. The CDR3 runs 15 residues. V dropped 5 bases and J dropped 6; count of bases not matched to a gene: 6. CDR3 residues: CASSQGLAGEKTQYF. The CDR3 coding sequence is TGTGCCAGCAGTCAAGGACTAGCGGGGGAAAAGACCCAGTACTTC.